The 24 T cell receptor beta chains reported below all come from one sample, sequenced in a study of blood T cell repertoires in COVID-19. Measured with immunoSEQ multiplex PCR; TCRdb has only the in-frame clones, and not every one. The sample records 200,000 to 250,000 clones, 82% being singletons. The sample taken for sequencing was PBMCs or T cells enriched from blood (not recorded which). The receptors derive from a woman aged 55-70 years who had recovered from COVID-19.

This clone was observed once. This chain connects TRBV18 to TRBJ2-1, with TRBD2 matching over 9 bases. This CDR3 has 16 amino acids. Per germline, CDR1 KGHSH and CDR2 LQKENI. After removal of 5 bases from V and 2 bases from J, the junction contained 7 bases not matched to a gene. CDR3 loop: CASSSLGTSPYNEQFF. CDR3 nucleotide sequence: TGTGCCAGCTCATCCCTGGGGACTAGCCCCTACAATGAGCAGTTCTTC.

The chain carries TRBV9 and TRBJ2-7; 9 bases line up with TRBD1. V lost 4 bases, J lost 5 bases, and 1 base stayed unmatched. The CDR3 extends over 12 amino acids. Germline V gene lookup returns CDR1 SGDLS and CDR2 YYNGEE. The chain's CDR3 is CASSRDRDEQYF. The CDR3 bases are TGTGCCAGCAGCAGGGACAGGGACGAGCAGTACTTC.

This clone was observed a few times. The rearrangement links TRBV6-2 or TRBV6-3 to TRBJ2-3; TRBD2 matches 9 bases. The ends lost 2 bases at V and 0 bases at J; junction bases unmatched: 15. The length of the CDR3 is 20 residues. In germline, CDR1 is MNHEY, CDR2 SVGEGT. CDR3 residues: CASSYENYIPGLASTDTQYF. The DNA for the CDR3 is TGTGCCAGCAGTTACGAGAATTACATACCCGGACTAGCGAGCACAGATACGCAGTATTTT.

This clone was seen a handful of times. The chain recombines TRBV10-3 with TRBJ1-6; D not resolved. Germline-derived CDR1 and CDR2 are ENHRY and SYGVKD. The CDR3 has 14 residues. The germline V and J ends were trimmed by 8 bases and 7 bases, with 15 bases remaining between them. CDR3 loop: CAIAFYPQNSPLHF. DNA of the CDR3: TGTGCCATCGCTTTTTACCCCCAGAATTCACCCCTCCACTTT.

CDR3 sequence (DNA): TGTGCCAGCAGCTTCGGACCCCAGAACCGAGCGGGAGAGACCCAGTACTTC. It is translated as CASSFGPQNRAGETQYF. The chain carries TRBV7-2 and TRBJ2-5, with D possibly TRBD2 on 6 matching bases. Germline lookup yields CDR1 SGHTA and CDR2 FQGNSA. With 3 bases removed from V and 4 bases from J, the gap between germline ends came to 21 bases. The CDR3 has 17 amino acids.

CDR3 in amino acids: CASSIGRGFGELFF. In nucleotides, the CDR3 is TGTGCCAGTAGTATAGGACGAGGATTCGGGGAGCTGTTTTTT. The chain has TRBV19 and TRBJ2-2; D remains unclear. Per the germline V gene, CDR1 is LNHDA and CDR2 is SQIVND (reference sequence). V was trimmed by 1 base and J by 7 bases, leaving 10 bases between them. This CDR3 is built from 14 residues. The full variable domain, rest sourced from reference TRBV19 and TRBJ2-2, is DGGITQSPKYLFRKEGQNVTLSCEQNLNHDAMYWYRQDPGQGLRLIYYSQIVNDFQKGDIAEGYSVSREKKESFPLTVTSAQKNPTAFYLCASSIGRGFGELFFGEGSRLTVL.

In nucleotides, the CDR3 is TGTGCCAGCCTTGACTCCTACACCGGGGAGCTGTTTTTT. Translation gives CASLDSYTGELFF. V is TRBV25-1 and J is TRBJ2-2; D unresolved. CDR1 and CDR2 from the germline V gene are MGHDK and SYGVNS. The V and J ends lost 8 bases and 3 bases respectively, with 10 bases between them. The CDR3 totals 13 residues. Looking up the rest from reference TRBV25-1 and TRBJ2-2 gives the full variable domain: EADIYQTPRYLVIGTGKKITLECSQTMGHDKMYWYQQDPGMELHLIHYSYGVNSTEKGDLSSESTVSRIRTEHFPLTLESARPSHTSQYLCASLDSYTGELFFGEGSRLTVL.

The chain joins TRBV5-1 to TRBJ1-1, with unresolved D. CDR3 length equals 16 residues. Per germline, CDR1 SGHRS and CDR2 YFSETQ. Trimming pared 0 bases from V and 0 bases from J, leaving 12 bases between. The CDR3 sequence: CASSLVEVGVNTEAFF. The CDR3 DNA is TGCGCCAGCAGCTTGGTTGAGGTCGGGGTGAACACTGAAGCTTTCTTT. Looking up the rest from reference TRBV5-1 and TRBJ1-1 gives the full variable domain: KAGVTQTPRYLIKTRGQQVTLSCSPISGHRSVSWYQQTPGQGLQFLFEYFSETQRNKGNFPGRFSGRQFSNSRSEMNVSTLELGDSALYLCASSLVEVGVNTEAFFGQGTRLTVV.

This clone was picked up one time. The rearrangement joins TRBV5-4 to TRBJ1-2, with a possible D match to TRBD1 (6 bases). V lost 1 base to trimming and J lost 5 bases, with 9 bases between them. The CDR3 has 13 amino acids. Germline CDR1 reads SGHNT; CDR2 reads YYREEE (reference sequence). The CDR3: CASSLQGFYGYTF. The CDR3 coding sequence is TGTGCCAGCAGCTTGCAGGGGTTTTATGGCTACACCTTC.

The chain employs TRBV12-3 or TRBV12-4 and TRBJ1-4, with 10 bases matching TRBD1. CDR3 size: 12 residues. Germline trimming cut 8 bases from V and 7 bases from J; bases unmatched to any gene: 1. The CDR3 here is CASRDRGEKLFF. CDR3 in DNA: TGTGCCAGCCGGGACAGGGGTGAAAAACTGTTTTTT.

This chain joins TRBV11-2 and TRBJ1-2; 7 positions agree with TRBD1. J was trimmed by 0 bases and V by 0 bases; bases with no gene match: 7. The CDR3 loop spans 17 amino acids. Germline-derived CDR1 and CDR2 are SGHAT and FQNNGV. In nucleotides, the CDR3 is TGTGCCAGCAGCTTAGAATACAGGGGCCTTGCTAACTATGGCTACACCTTC. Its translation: CASSLEYRGLANYGYTF.

The CDR3 sequence: CASSLALAGARYEQYF. In DNA form, the CDR3 reads TGTGCCAGCAGCTTAGCCCTAGCGGGAGCGCGGTACGAGCAGTACTTC. The chain is built from TRBV11-2 and TRBJ2-7; 10 bases line up with TRBD2. V shed 1 base, J shed 4 bases, and the junction held 7 bases outside the gene matches. The length of the CDR3 is 16 residues. Per the germline V gene, CDR1 is SGHAT and CDR2 is FQNNGV.

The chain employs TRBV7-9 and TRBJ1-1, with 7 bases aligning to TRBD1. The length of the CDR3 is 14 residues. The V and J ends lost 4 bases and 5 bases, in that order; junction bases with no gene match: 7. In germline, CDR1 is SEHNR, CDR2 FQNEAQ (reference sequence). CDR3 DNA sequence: TGTGCCAGCAGCTCACGACAGGGCTTTACTGAAGCTTTCTTT. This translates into CASSSRQGFTEAFF.

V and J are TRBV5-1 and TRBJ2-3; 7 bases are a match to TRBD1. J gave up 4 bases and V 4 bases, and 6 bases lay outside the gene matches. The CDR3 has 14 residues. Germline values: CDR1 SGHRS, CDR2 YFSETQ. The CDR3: CASSTGQPADTQYF. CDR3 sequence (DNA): TGCGCCAGCAGCACGGGACAGCCGGCAGATACGCAGTATTTT.

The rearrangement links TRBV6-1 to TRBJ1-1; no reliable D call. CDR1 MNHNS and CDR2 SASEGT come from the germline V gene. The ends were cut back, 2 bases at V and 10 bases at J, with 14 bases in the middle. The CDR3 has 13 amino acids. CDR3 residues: CASSERTGERAFF. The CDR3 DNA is TGTGCCAGCAGTGAAAGGACGGGAGAACGAGCTTTCTTT.

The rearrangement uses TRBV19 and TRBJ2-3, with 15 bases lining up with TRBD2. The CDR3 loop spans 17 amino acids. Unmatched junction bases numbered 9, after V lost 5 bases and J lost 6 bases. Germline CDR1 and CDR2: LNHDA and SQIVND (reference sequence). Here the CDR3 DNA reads TGTGCCAGTAGTTCCCCCGGACTAGCGGGGGGGCGGGATACGCAGTATTTT. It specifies CASSSPGLAGGRDTQYF.

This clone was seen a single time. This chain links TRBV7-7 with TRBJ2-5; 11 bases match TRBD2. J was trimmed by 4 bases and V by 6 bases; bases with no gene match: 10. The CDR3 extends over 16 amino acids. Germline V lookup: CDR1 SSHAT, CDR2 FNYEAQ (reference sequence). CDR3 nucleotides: TGTGCCAGCAGACCCGGGACTAGCGGCCTTACAGAGACCCAGTACTTC. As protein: CASRPGTSGLTETQYF.

CDR3 sequence (DNA): TGTGCCAGCAGCGGCCTTATTCCGGGAGAAAAACTGTTTTTT. It is translated as CASSGLIPGEKLFF. The chain recombines TRBV27 with TRBJ1-4; D ambiguous. The germline V gene encodes CDR1 MNHEY and CDR2 SMNVEV (reference sequence). Trimming took 6 bases from V and 8 from J, leaving 16 bases between them. The CDR3 is 14 residues long.

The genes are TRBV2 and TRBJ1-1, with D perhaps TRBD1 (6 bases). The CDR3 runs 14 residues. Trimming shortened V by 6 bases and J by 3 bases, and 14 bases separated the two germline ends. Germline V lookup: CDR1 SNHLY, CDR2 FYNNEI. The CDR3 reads CASRYRVEDTEAFF. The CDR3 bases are TGTGCCAGCAGGTACAGGGTGGAGGACACTGAAGCTTTCTTT.

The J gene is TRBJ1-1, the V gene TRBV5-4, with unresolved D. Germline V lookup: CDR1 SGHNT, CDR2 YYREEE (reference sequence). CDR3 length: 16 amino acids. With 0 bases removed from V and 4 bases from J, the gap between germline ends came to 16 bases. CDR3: CASSLARDWSGTEAFF. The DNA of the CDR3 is TGTGCCAGCAGCTTGGCCAGAGATTGGTCAGGCACTGAAGCTTTCTTT. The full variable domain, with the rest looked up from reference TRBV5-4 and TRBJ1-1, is ETGVTQSPTHLIKTRGQQVTLRCSSQSGHNTVSWYQQALGQGPQFIFQYYREEENGRGNFPPRFSGLQFPNYSSELNVNALELDDSALYLCASSLARDWSGTEAFFGQGTRLTVV.

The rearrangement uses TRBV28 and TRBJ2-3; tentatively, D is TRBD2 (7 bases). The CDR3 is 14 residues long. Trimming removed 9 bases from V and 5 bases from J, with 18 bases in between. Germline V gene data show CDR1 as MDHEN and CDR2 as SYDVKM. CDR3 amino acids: CASNPRGGRDTQYF. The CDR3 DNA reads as TGTGCCAGTAATCCTAGGGGGGGGAGAGATACGCAGTATTTT.

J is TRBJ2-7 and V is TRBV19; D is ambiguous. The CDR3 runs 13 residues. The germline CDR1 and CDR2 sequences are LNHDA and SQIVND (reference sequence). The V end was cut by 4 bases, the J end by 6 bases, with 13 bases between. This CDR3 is CASSSPSVREQYF. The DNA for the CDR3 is TGTGCCAGTAGTAGCCCATCGGTGCGCGAGCAGTACTTC.

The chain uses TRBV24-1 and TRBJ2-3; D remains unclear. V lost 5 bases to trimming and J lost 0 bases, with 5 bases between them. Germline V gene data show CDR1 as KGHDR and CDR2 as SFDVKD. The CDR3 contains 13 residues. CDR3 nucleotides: TGTGCCACCAGTGTCGGGAGCACAGATACGCAGTATTTT. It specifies CATSVGSTDTQYF.

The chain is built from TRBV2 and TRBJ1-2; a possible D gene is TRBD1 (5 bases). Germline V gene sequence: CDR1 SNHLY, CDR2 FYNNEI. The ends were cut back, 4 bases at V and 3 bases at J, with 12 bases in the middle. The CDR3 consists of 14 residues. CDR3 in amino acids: CASSVDRRDYGYTF. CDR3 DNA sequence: TGTGCCAGCAGTGTCGACAGACGCGACTATGGCTACACCTTC.